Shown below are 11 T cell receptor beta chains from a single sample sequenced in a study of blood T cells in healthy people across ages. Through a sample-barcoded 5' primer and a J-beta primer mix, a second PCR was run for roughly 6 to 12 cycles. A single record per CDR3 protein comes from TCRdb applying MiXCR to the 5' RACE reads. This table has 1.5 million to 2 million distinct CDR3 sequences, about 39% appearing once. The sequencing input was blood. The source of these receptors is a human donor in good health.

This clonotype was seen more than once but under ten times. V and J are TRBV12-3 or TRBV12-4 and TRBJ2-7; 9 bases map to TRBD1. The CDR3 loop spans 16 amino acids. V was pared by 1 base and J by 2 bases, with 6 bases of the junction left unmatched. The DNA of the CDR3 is TGTGCCAGCAGTTTAGGGGACAGGGAAATCCCCTACGAGCAGTACTTC. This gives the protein CASSLGDREIPYEQYF.

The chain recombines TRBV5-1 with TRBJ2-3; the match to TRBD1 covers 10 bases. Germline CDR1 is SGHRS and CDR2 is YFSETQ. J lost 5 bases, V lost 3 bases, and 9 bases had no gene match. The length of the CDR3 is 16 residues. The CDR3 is CASSSSGTGVGDTQYF. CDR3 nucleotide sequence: TGCGCCAGCAGCTCGTCCGGGACAGGGGTTGGAGATACGCAGTATTTT.

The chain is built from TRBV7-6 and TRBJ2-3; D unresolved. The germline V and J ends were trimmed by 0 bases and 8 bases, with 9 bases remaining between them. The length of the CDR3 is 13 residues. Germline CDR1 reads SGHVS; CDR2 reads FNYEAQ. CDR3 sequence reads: CASSLAERGTQYF. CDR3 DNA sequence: TGTGCCAGCAGCTTAGCTGAGCGTGGTACGCAGTATTTT. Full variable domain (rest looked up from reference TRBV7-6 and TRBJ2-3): GAGVSQSPRYKVTKRGQDVALRCDPISGHVSLYWYRQALGQGPEFLTYFNYEAQQDKSGLPNDRFSAERPEGSISTLTIQRTEQRDSAMYRCASSLAERGTQYFGPGTRLTVL.

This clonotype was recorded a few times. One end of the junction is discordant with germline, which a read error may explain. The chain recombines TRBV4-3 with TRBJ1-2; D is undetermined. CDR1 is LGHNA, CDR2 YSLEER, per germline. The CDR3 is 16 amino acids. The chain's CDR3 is CASSQEVARGLYGHTF. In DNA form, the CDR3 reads TGCGCCAGCAGCCAAGAGGTCGCGAGAGGTCTCTATGGCCACACCTTC.

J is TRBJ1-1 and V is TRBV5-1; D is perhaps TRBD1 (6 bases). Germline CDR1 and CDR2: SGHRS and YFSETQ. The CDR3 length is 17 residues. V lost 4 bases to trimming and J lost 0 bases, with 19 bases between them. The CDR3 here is CASSPGHRFNMNTEAFF. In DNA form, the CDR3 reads TGCGCCAGCAGCCCGGGACATCGTTTCAACATGAACACTGAAGCTTTCTTT.

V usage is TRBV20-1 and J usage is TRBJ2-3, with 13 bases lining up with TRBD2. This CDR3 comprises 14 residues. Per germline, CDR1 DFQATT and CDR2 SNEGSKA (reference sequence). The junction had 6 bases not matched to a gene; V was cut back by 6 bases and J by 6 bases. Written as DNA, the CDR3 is TGCAGTGCCGTACTAGCGGGGGGGCTGGATACGCAGTATTTT. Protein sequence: CSAVLAGGLDTQYF.

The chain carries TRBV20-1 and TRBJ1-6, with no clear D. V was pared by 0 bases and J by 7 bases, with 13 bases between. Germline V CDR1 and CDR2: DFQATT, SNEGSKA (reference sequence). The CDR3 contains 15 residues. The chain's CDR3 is CSARDFREGNSPLHF. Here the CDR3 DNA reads TGCAGTGCTAGAGATTTTAGGGAGGGAAATTCACCCCTCCACTTT.

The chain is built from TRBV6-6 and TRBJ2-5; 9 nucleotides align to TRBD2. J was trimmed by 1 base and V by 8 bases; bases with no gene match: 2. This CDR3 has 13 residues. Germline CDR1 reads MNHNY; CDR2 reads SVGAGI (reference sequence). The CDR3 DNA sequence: TGTGCCAGCGAGCGGGGGGTCCAAGAGACCCAGTACTTC. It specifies CASERGVQETQYF.

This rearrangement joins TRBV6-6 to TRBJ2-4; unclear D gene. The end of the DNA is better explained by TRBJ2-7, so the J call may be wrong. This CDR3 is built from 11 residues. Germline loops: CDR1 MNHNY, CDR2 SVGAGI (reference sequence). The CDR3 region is CASSYQAEQYF. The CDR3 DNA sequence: TGTGCCAGCAGTTACCAAGCCGAGCAGTACTTC.

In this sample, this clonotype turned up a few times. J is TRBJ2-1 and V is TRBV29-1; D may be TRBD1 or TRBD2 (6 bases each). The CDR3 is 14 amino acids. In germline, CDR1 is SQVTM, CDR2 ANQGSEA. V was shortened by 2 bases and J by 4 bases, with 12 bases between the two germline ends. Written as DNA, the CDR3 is TGCAGCGTTGAAAGGGGGGTCGATTACAATGAGCAGTTCTTC. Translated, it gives CSVERGVDYNEQFF.

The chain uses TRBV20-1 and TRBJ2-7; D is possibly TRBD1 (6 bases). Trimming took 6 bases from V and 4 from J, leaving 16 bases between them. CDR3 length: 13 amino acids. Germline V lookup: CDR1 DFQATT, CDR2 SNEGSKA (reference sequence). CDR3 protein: CSAIYQGKYEQYF. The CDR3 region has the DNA TGCAGTGCCATATACCAGGGGAAGTACGAGCAGTACTTC.